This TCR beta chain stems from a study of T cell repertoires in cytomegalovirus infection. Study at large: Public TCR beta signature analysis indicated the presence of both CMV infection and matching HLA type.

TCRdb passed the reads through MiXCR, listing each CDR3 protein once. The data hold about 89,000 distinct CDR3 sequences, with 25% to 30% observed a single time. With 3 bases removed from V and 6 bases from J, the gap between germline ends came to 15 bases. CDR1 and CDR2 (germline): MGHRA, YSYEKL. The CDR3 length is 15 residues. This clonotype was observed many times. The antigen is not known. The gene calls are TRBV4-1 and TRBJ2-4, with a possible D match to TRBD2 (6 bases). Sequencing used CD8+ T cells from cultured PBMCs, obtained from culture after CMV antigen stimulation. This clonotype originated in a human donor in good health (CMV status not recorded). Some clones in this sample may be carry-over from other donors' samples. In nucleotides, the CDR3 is TGCGCCAGCAGCCAGACCGGAGGGGAGGTAAACATTCAGTACTTC. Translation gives CASSQTGGEVNIQYF.